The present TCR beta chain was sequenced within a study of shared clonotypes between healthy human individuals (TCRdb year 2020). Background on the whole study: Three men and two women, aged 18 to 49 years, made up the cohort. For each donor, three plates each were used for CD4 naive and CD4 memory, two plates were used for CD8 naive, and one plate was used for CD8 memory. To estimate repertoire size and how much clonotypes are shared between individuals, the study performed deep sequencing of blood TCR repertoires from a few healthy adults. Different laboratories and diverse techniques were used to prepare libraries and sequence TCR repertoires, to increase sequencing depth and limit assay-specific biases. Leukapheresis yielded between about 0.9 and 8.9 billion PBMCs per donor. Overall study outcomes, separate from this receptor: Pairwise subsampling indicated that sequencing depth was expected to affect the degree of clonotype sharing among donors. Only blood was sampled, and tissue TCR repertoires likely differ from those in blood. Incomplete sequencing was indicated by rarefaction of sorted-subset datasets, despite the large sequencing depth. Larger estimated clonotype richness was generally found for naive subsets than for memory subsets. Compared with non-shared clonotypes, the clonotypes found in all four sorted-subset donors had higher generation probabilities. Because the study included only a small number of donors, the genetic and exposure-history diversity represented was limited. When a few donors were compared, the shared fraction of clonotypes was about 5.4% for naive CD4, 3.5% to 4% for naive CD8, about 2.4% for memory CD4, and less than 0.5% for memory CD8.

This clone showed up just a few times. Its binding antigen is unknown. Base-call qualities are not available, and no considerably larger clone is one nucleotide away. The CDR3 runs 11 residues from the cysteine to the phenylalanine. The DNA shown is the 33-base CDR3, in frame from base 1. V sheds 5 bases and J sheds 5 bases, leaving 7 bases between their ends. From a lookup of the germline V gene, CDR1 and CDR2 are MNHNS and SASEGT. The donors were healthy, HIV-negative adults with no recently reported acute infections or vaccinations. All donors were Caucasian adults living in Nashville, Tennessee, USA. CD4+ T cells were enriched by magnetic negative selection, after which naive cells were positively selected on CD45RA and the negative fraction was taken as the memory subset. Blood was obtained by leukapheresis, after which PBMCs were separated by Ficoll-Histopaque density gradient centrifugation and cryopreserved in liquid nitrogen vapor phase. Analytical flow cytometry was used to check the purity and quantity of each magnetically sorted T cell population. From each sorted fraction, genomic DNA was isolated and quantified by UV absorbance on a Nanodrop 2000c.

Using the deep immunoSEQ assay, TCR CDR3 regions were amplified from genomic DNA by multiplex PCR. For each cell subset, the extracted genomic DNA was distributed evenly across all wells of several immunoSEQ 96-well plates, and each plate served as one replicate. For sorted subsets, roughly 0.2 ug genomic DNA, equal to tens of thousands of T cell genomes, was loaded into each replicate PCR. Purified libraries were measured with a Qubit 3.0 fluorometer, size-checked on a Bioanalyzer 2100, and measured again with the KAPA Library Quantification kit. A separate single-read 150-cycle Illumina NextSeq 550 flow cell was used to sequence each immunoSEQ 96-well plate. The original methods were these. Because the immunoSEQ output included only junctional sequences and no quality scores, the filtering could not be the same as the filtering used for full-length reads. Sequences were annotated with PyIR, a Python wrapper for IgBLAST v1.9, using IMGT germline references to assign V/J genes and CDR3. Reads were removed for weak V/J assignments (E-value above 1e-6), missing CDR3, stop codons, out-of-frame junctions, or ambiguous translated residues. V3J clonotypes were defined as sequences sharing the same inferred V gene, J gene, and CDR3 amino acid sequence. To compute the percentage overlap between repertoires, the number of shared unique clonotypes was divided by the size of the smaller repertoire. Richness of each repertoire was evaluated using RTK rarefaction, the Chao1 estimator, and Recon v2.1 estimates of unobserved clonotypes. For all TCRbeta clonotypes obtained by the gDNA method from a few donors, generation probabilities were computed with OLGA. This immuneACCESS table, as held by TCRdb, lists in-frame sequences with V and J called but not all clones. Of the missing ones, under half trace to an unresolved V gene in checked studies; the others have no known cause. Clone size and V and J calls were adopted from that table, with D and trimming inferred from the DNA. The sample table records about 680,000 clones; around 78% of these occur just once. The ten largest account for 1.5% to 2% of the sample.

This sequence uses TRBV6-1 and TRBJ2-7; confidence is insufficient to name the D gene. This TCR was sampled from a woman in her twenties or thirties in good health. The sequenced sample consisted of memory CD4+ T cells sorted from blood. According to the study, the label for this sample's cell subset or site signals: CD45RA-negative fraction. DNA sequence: TGTGCCAGCAGTCTTTTCGACGAGCAGTACTTC. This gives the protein CASSLFDEQYF.